The clone carrying this T cell receptor (beta chain) occurred many times. Its antigen remains unknown. Each cDNA molecule carried a unique molecular identifier. Via MiXCR, TCRdb re-called the 5' RACE reads, giving one row per CDR3 protein. The sample lists about 68,000 distinct CDR3 sequences; 9% to 15% were seen once. The sample belongs to a study of early T cells in non-severe SARS-CoV-2 infection. Study background: Alpha and beta chains were unpaired, from unsorted whole-blood bulk RNA. Study conclusions and caveats: Database matching using VDJdb favored anti-spike CD8 responses, with private and CD4 specificities left missing.

V was shortened by 6 bases and J by 2 bases, with 2 bases between the two germline ends. Germline V gene sequence: CDR1 MGHDK, CDR2 SYGVNS. The CDR3 runs to 11 residues. The material sequenced was whole blood. The chain carries TRBV25-1 and TRBJ1-5; no definite D call. The TCR was taken from an adult who was a healthcare worker with PCR-confirmed SARS-CoV-2 infection or an uninfected control (not recorded which). In nucleotides, the CDR3 is TGTGCCAGCAGGGGCAATCAGCCCCAGCATTTT. As protein: CASRGNQPQHF.